This T cell receptor beta chain came from a study of T cell responses to AZD1222 COVID-19 vaccine. General study results and limits: There were repertoire samples only from the period after the peak T cell response. Regions 160-218 and 743-854 dominated among vaccine-associated CD4 TCRs spanning spike.

Of note for this clone: Its antigen is as yet unknown.

Profiled with immunoSEQ multiplex PCR; TCRdb holds only in-frame clones, not every one. The repertoire holds some 150,000 clones, with 70% to 90% as singletons. Germline CDR1 and CDR2: GTSNPN and SVGIG (reference sequence). The CDR3 is 14 amino acids. With 0 bases clipped from V and 6 bases from J, the junction kept 5 bases outside the gene matches. The sequence came from an adult in good health. The sequencing here drew on peripheral blood, taken on day 0 of AZD1222 vaccination. V and J are TRBV30 and TRBJ2-7; 10 bases map to TRBD2. CDR3 nucleotide sequence: TGTGCCTGGAGTGTACCCAGCGGGGGGGCCGAGCAGTACTTC. It encodes CAWSVPSGGAEQYF.